The sequence of this T cell receptor beta chain was determined in a study of blood T cells in healthy people across ages. Study details: Using template switching, researchers captured about one barcoded beta molecule for each two T cells. Study-wide points: Lack of knowledge of donor CMV status possibly confounded expanded clonotype changes.

The use of a sample-barcoded 5' primer and a J-beta primer mix characterized a second PCR of roughly 6 to 11 cycles. All cDNA molecules were each tagged by a template-switch adaptor with 12 random nucleotides. TCRdb analysed the 5' RACE reads with MiXCR anew, one entry per CDR3 protein. Of about 640,000 distinct CDR3 sequences in the sample, roughly 58% were seen once. This clonotype was counted only a few times. Its antigen is unknown. Total RNA was extracted at no less than 5.5 micrograms per sample. The TCR comes from a man aged 55 to 70 in good health. Sequenced: blood.

The CDR3 is CASSSWTSMETQYF. CDR3 DNA: TGTGCCAGCAGCTCCTGGACTAGCATGGAGACCCAGTACTTC. The chain joins TRBV5-4 to TRBJ2-5, with 8 nucleotides matching TRBD2. CDR3 length equals 14 residues. The germline gives CDR1 SGHNT, CDR2 YYREEE (reference sequence). The V and J ends lost 3 bases and 5 bases, in that order; junction bases with no gene match: 6.